These T cell receptor beta chains were read from a single sample in a study of blood T cells in healthy people across ages. Each CDR3 protein gets one entry after TCRdb re-called the 5' RACE reads with MiXCR. The sample yields around 1.5 million distinct CDR3 sequences, roughly 40% seen once. The specimen sequenced was blood. The receptors stem from a woman aged 18-35 years in good health. CDR3s include the opening cysteine and the closing phenylalanine or tryptophan.

V gene	J gene	CDR3 protein
TRBV20-1	.	CSASGVAGAFSEQYF
TRBV20-1	TRBJ2-1	CSAPGQATGNEQFF
TRBV7-9	TRBJ2-1	CASSLDDDRDEQFF
TRBV18	TRBJ2-5	CASAGSVVETQYF
TRBV12-3/TRBV12-4	TRBJ1-3	CASTRGAHSGNTIYF
TRBV21-1	TRBJ1-5	CAGQGERGQPQHF
TRBV29-1	TRBJ2-1	CIPILAYSEQFF
TRBV3-1	TRBJ1-2	CASSLSTGQHNYGYTF
TRBV20-1	TRBJ2-5	CSAWTSEDYNEQYF
TRBV20-1	TRBJ2-1	CSASETGPYNEQFF
TRBV12-3/TRBV12-4	TRBJ2-1	CASSSSFERDSYNEQFF
TRBV2	.	CASSEGTSVGETQYF
TRBV7-2	TRBJ2-5	CASSLFPRGVETQYF
TRBV7-9	TRBJ1-6	CASSRSRTGVNSPLHF
TRBV20-1	TRBJ2-7	CSAQITRGQARDTQYF
TRBV7-2	TRBJ2-4	CASSSGQGLAKNIQYF
TRBV7-2	TRBJ2-3	CASRLRRESTDTQYF
TRBV5-4	TRBJ1-2	CASSLGIGIGNYGYTF
TRBV29-1	TRBJ2-7	CSVDARANGSYEQYF
TRBV20-1	TRBJ1-1	CSATDTEAFF
TRBV20-1	TRBJ2-5	CSASAASGRGGQETQYF
TRBV6-1	TRBJ1-5	CASRGTGTPPSDQPQHF
TRBV4-2	TRBJ1-2	CASSQDITGAGYTF
TRBV2	TRBJ1-4	CASIQGVEKLFF
TRBV4-2	TRBJ2-5	CASSHGGSQETQYF
TRBV14	TRBJ2-1	CASRRSGQPYNEQFF
TRBV7-8	TRBJ1-1	CASSLDYGGRRNTEAFF
TRBV20-1	TRBJ1-2	CSAGQGIDGYTF
TRBV15	TRBJ2-3	CATSSGTGGSTDTQYF
TRBV18	TRBJ1-3	CASSPLLSGNTIYF